This is a list of T cell receptor beta chains from one sample in a study of tumor and adjacent non-tumor tissue in lung cancer. TCRdb analysed the multiplex PCR reads with MiXCR anew, one entry per CDR3 protein. The sample shows some 71,000 distinct CDR3 sequences, around 70% of them seen only once. Sequences were obtained from lung tumor tissue. The receptors derive from a middle-aged woman with non-small cell lung cancer. Each CDR3 is given with its conserved first and last residue. A D gene is named only where the DNA matches it firmly. Clone size is not always given. Where it is, it says once, few, many or a class for expanded clones.

medium-sized | TRBJ1-5 | TRBV6-5 | TRBD1 | TGTGCCAGCAGTTACACCACAGGGGCAGATCAGCCCCAGCATTTT | CASSYTTGADQPQHF
- | TRBJ2-3 | TRBV5-1 | - | TGCGCCAGCAATCTGGGGAACCAAAGATTCACAGAAACGCAGTATTTT | CASNLGNQRFTETQYF
large | TRBJ2-7 | TRBV11-3 | - | TGTGCCAGCAGCTTAGAAAGGGGCGAGCAGTACTTC | CASSLERGEQYF
many | TRBJ2-7 | TRBV7-8 | - | TGTGCCAGCAGCCCCCGCCATTACGAGCAGTACTTC | CASSPRHYEQYF
- | TRBJ2-3 | TRBV6-1 | - | TGTGCCAGTGGCGGGGTCAACATAGATACGCAGTATTTT | CASGGVNIDTQYF
- | TRBJ2-3 | TRBV2 | - | TGTGCCAGCAGTCATGGATTTACAGATACGCAGTATTTT | CASSHGFTDTQYF
many | TRBJ2-7 | TRBV4-2 | TRBD2 | TGTGCCAGCAGCCAAGGTGTGGGAGCGGGAGAGCAGTACTTC | CASSQGVGAGEQYF
- | TRBJ2-7 | TRBV4-1 | - | TGCGCCAGCAGCCATCCAGGAAAGAACTCCTACGAGCAGTACTTC | CASSHPGKNSYEQYF
many | TRBJ2-5 | TRBV5-4 | - | TGTGCCAGCAGCTACCCCGGGGGAACGGAGACCCAGTACTTC | CASSYPGGTETQYF
- | TRBJ2-4 | TRBV19 | TRBD1 | TGTGCCAGTAGTATAGGACAGGGTGAGAACATTCAGTACTTC | CASSIGQGENIQYF
- | TRBJ2-1 | TRBV19 | - | TGTGCCAGTACCGCACAATGGGGGGCTGTGACTCAGTTCTTC | CASTAQWGAVTQFF
- | TRBJ1-2 | TRBV28 | - | TGTGCCAGCAGGCGGGACGGGGGGTACTATGGTTACACCTTC | CASRRDGGYYGYTF
- | TRBJ2-7 | TRBV6-2/TRBV6-3 | - | TGTTCCAGCAGGCGGGACACCTACGAGCGGTACTTC | CSSRRDTYERYF
- | TRBJ2-4 | TRBV29-1 | TRBD1 | TGCAGCGTTGAAGACAGGGGGCTGGAAAACATTTTGTACTTC | CSVEDRGLENILYF
few | TRBJ1-2 | TRBV11-2 | - | TGTACCAGCAGTCCCAACAGAGAGAGGGGTTACACCTTC | CTSSPNRERGYTF
- | TRBJ2-3 | TRBV5-1 | - | TGCGCCAGCAGCTCGGAACCTTGCACAGATACGCAGTATTTT | CASSSEPCTDTQYF
many | TRBJ2-3 | TRBV6-4 | TRBD2 | TGTGCCAGCAGTGACTCTAGCGGGGGGGCTAGCACAGATACGCAGTATTTT | CASSDSSGGASTDTQYF
- | TRBJ1-4 | TRBV6-1 | - | TGTGCCAGCACTGAGCAAGAGGGGGGGATCATTAAAAAACTGTTTTTT | CASTEQEGGIIKKLFF
- | TRBJ2-7 | TRBV14 | - | TGTGCCAGCAGTGCACACGCGAACGAGCAGTACTTC | CASSAHANEQYF
few | TRBJ2-7 | TRBV11-2 | - | TGTGCCAGCAGTTTGGTCTCAGACTCCTACGAGCAGTACTTC | CASSLVSDSYEQYF
- | TRBJ1-1 | TRBV11-1 | - | TGTGCCACCACTCACACCGCGGTAGGGAGAACTGAAGCTTTCTTT | CATTHTAVGRTEAFF
once | TRBJ2-3 | TRBV11-2 | TRBD2 | TGTGTCAGCATCTTTTCACTAGCGGGGGGCTCCACAGATACGCATTATTTT | CVSIFSLAGGSTDTHYF
many | TRBJ1-1 | TRBV4-1 | TRBD1 | TGCGCCAGCAGCCAAGGGACAGGGGTTCGATTT | CASSQGTGVRF
- | TRBJ2-3 | TRBV5-1 | - | TGCGTCAGCAGCTTGGAGCCATGCACAGATACGCAGTATTTT | CVSSLEPCTDTQYF
- | TRBJ1-2 | TRBV6-4 | - | TGTGCCAGCAGTTCGGACGGGGGCTATGACTACACCTTC | CASSSDGGYDYTF
- | TRBJ2-7 | TRBV20-1 | TRBD1 | TGCAGTGCTGGAGTCCCGGGACAGGACTACGAGCACTACTTC | CSAGVPGQDYEHYF
many | TRBJ2-7 | TRBV6-5 | - | TGTGCCAGCAGTTACGGACAGAAGGGGTACGAGCAGTACTTC | CASSYGQKGYEQYF
- | TRBJ2-1 | TRBV6-5 | TRBD1 | TGTGCCAGCAGTTTAGGGACAGGGGGGTTCAATGGGCAGTTCTTT | CASSLGTGGFNGQFF
few | TRBJ2-7 | TRBV6-1 | - | TGTGCCTGTAGAACCGGGACCAATGCCTACGAGCAGTACTTC | CACRTGTNAYEQYF
- | TRBJ2-1 | TRBV11-3 | TRBD1 | TGTACCAGCAGCCCCGGACAGGGGGGCAATGAGTTGTTCTTC | CTSSPGQGGNELFF
- | TRBJ1-6 | TRBV12-3/TRBV12-4 | - | TGTGCCAACAGTATGAGCTCCTATAATTCACCCCTCCACTTT | CANSMSSYNSPLHF
- | TRBJ2-2 | TRBV20-1 | - | TGCAGTGCTGCTCCCCTCGATGACACCGGGGAGCTGTTTTTT | CSAAPLDDTGELFF
- | TRBJ1-5 | TRBV11-2 | - | TGTGCCGGCAGCTTAGGGGTTTATCAGCCCCAACATTTT | CAGSLGVYQPQHF
- | TRBJ2-1 | TRBV28 | TRBD2 | TGTGCCAGCAGTCCTGGACTAGCGGGGGGCAATAAGCAGTTCTTC | CASSPGLAGGNKQFF
few | TRBJ1-2 | TRBV6-5 | - | TGTGCCAGCAGGGCTGGTTCGGACTATGGCTACACCTTC | CASRAGSDYGYTF
- | TRBJ1-2 | TRBV5-6 | - | TGTACCAGCAGCATAGGGTATGGCTACACCTTC | CTSSIGYGYTF
- | TRBJ2-1 | TRBV11-3 | - | TGTGCCAGCAGCGATCAGGGACCAGCGGCCAGCAATGAGCAGTTCTTC | CASSDQGPAASNEQFF
- | TRBJ2-3 | TRBV28 | TRBD1 | TGTGCCGGCAGTTTCAACTTAGGCAGAGAAATAGGACAGGGGGCACCAGCAAATACGCAGTATTTT | CAGSFNLGREIGQGAPANTQYF
few | TRBJ2-5 | TRBV5-1 | - | TGCGCCAGCAGCTCCCCGGGCAAAGAGACCCAGTACTTC | CASSSPGKETQYF
- | TRBJ2-7 | TRBV29-1 | - | TGCAGCGGGCGGGACCTATACAAGCAGTACTTT | CSGRDLYKQYF
- | TRBJ2-2 | TRBV4-2 | TRBD2 | TGTGTCAGCAGCCGAGTGCTAGCGGGGGACACCGGGGAGCTGTTTTTT | CVSSRVLAGDTGELFF
few | TRBJ2-7 | TRBV6-2/TRBV6-3 | TRBD1 | TGTGTCAGCAGTTATCCTGAGACAGGGTCCTACGAGCAGTATTTC | CVSSYPETGSYEQYF